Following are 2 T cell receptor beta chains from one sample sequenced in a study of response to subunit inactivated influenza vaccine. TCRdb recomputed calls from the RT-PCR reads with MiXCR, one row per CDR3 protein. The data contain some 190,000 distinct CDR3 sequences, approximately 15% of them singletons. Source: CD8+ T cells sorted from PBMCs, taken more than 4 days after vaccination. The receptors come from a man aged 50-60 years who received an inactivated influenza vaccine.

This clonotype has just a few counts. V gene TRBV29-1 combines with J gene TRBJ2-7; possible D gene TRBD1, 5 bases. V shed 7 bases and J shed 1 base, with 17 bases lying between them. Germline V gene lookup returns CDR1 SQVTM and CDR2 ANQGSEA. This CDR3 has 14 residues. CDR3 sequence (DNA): TGCAGCGCAATCAACCCCGACAGATCCTACGAGCAGTACTTC. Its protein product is CSAINPDRSYEQYF.

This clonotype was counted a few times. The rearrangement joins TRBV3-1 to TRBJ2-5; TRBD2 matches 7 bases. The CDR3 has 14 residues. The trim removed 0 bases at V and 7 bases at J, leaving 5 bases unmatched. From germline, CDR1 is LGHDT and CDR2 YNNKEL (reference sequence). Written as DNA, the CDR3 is TGTGCCAGCAGCCAAGAAGCGGGGCCCAGGACCCAGTACTTC. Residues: CASSQEAGPRTQYF.